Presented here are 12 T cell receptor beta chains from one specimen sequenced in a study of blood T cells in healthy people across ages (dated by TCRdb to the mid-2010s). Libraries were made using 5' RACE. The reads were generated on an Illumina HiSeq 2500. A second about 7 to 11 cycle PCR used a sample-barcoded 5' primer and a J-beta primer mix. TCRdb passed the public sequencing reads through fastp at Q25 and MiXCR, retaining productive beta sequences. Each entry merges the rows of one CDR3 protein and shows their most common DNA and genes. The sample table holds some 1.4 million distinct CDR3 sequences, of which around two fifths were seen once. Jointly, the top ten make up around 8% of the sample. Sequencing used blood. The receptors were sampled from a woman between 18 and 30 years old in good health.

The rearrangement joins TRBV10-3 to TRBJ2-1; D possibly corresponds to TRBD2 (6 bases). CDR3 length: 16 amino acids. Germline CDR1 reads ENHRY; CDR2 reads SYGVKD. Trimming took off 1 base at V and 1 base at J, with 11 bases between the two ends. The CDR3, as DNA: TGTGCCATCAGTGAGTGGGAGGACCCGTCCTACAATGAGCAGTTCTTC. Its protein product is CAISEWEDPSYNEQFF.

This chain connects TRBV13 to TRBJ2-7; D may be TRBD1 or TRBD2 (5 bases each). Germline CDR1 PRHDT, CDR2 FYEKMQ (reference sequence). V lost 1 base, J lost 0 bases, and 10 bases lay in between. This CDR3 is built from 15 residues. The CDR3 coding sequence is TGTGCCAGCAGCTTAGATTCCGGGGCCTCCTACGAGCAGTACTTC. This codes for CASSLDSGASYEQYF.

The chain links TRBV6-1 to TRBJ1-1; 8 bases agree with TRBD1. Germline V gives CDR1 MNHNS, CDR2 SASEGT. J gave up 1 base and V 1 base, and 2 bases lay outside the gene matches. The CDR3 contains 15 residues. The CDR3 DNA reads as TGTGCCAGCAGTGAAGGACAGGGGTGGAACACTGAAGCTTTCTTT. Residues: CASSEGQGWNTEAFF.

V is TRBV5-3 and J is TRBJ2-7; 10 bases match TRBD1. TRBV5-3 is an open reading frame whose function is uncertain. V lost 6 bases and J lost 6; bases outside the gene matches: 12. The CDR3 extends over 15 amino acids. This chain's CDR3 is CARTHNGTGAIEQYF. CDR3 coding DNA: TGTGCCAGAACCCATAACGGGACAGGGGCGATCGAGCAGTACTTC.

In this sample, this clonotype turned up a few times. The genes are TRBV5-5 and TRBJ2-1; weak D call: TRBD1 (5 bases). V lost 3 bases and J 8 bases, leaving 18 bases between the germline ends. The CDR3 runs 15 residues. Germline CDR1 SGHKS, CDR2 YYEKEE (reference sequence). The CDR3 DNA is TGTGCCAGCAGCTCCAGGTTAGGACACCAAGATGAGCAGTTCTTC. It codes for CASSSRLGHQDEQFF.

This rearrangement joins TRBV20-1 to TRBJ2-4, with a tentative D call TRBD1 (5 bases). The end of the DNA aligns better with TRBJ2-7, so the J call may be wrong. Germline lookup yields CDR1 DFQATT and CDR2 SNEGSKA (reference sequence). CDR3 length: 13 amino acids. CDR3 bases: TGCAGTGCCACACCTCAGGGCGCCTACGAGCAGTACTTC. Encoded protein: CSATPQGAYEQYF.

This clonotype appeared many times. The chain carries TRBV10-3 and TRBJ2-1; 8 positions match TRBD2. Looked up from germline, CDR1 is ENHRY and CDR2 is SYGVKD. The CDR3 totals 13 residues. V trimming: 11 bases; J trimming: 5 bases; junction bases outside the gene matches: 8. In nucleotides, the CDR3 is TGTGCCTCCTCGGGAGGGCTTGACAATGAGCAGTTCTTC. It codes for CASSGGLDNEQFF.

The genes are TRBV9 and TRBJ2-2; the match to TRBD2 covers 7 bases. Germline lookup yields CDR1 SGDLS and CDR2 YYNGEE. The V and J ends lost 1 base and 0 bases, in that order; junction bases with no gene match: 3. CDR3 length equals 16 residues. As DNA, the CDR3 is TGTGCCAGCAGCGTAACCGGGGGGACGAACACCGGGGAGCTGTTTTTT. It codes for CASSVTGGTNTGELFF.

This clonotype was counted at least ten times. The CDR3 sequence: CASSLLASGGGLYNEQFF. The CDR3 DNA reads as TGTGCCAGCAGCTTACTTGCTAGCGGAGGGGGCCTGTACAATGAGCAGTTCTTC. The genes are TRBV7-2 and TRBJ2-1, with D possibly called TRBD1 or TRBD2 (7 bases each). Germline CDR1 is SGHTA and CDR2 is FQGNSA. V was trimmed by 2 bases and J by 4 bases, leaving 21 bases between them. CDR3 size: 18 residues.

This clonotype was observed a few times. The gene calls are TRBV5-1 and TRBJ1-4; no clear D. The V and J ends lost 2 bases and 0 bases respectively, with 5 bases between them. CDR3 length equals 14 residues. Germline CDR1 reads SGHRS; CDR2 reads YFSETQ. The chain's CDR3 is CASSFSTTNEKLFF. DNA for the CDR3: TGCGCCAGCAGCTTCAGCACAACTAATGAAAAACTGTTTTTT. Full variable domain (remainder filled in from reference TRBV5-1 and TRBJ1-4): KAGVTQTPRYLIKTRGQQVTLSCSPISGHRSVSWYQQTPGQGLQFLFEYFSETQRNKGNFPGRFSGRQFSNSRSEMNVSTLELGDSALYLCASSFSTTNEKLFFGSGTQLSVL.

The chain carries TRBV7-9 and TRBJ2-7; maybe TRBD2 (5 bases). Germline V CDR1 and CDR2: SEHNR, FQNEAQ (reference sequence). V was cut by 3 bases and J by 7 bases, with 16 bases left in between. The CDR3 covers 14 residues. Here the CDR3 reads CASSLSPASGEQYF. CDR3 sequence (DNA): TGTGCCAGCAGCTTGTCCCCAGCCTCGGGGGAGCAGTACTTC.

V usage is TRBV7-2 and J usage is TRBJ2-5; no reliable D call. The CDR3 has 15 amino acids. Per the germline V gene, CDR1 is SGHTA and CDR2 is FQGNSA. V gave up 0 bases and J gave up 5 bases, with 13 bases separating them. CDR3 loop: CASSLAGPPLETQYF. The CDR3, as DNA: TGTGCCAGCAGCTTAGCAGGGCCTCCCCTTGAGACCCAGTACTTC.